Below, 4 T cell receptor beta chains from the same sample are listed, as sequenced in a study of T cells in Graves' hyperthyroidism and ophthalmopathy. RNA transcripts served as the template for amplifying TCR beta CDR3 regions. When the TCR CDR3 underwent first-round RT-PCR, the HTBI primer set was used. TCRdb re-analysed the multiplex PCR reads in MiXCR, keeping a single row per CDR3 protein. Altogether about 46,000 distinct CDR3 sequences are present, approximately 49% being singletons, with the ten largest covering roughly 32%. The sample consisted of peripheral blood or thyroid tissue (not recorded which). The receptors were sampled from a woman between 45 and 65 years old with Graves' hyperthyroidism.

V usage is TRBV12-5 and J usage is TRBJ2-3, with TRBD2 as a possible D gene (6 bases). V lost 8 bases and J lost 3, with 9 bases in between. Germline V CDR1 and CDR2: LGHNT, FRNRAP. The CDR3 loop spans 12 amino acids. As DNA, the CDR3 is TGTGCTAGTTGCGGGGCGACAGATACGCAGTATTTT. Amino acids: CASCGATDTQYF. The full variable domain, rest sourced from reference TRBV12-5 and TRBJ2-3, is DARVTQTPRHKVTEMGQEVTMRCQPILGHNTVFWYRQTMMQGLELLAYFRNRAPLDDSGMPKDRFSAEMPDATLATLKIQPSEPRDSAVYFCASCGATDTQYFGPGTRLTVL.

This clonotype was recorded at least ten times. The chain joins TRBV19 to TRBJ2-7; D is possibly TRBD1 (6 bases). Germline lookup yields CDR1 LNHDA and CDR2 SQIVND (reference sequence). Trimming pared 4 bases from V and 6 bases from J, leaving 13 bases between. CDR3 length: 13 residues. The CDR3 bases are TGTGCCAGTAGTAGGGGGCTCGGGTCCGAGCAGTACTTC. Translated: CASSRGLGSEQYF.

This chain uses TRBV7-3 with TRBJ2-5; TRBD2 agrees at 7 bases. V lost 5 bases to trimming and J lost 2 bases; unmatched junction nucleotides: 5. This CDR3 region has 14 residues. Germline V lookup: CDR1 SGHTA, CDR2 FQGTGA. CDR3 loop: CASSVDSGQETQYF. The CDR3, as DNA: TGTGCCAGCAGCGTAGATAGCGGGCAAGAGACCCAGTACTTC.

V and J are TRBV4-1 and TRBJ1-1, with D possibly being TRBD1 (5 bases). Between the trimmed V and J ends, which lost 0 bases and 11 bases, there was a span of 22 bases. CDR3 length: 16 residues. Per germline, CDR1 MGHRA and CDR2 YSYEKL. In DNA, the CDR3 is TGCGCCAGCAGCCAAGATCTTTGGGGACGGCCTTTGGGGGCTTTCTTT. It codes for CASSQDLWGRPLGAFF.